Following are 27 T cell receptor beta chains from one sample sequenced in a study of CD8 T cells in ankylosing spondylitis. TCRdb independently ran MiXCR on the 5' RACE reads; one entry per CDR3 protein. Of about 400,000 distinct CDR3 sequences in the sample, around 20% were seen once. Sequencing used blood, either unsorted or a sorted T cell fraction (not recorded which). The receptors come from a male donor with ankylosing spondylitis or in good health (not recorded which).

This clonotype was picked up many times. The chain uses TRBV12-3 or TRBV12-4 and TRBJ2-1; D ambiguous. This CDR3 is 14 amino acids long. V was trimmed by 7 bases and J by 6 bases, leaving 16 bases between them. The CDR3 loop reads CASTSSAPSNEQFF. DNA for the CDR3: TGTGCCAGCACCTCCTCGGCTCCCTCCAATGAGCAGTTCTTC.

The rearrangement uses TRBV6-4 and TRBJ2-6; tentatively, D is TRBD1 (5 bases). V dropped 3 bases and J dropped 2 bases, with 11 bases sitting between them. This CDR3 comprises 16 residues. In germline, CDR1 is MRHNA, CDR2 SNTAGT. The DNA of the CDR3 is TGTGCCAGCAGTGATTCCAGGGCCCCTGGGGCCAACGTCCTGACTTTC. It codes for CASSDSRAPGANVLTF.

This chain connects TRBV6-1 to TRBJ1-2; perhaps TRBD1 as D (6 bases). The length of the CDR3 is 15 residues. V dropped 6 bases and J dropped 2 bases, with 16 bases sitting between them. Germline V gives CDR1 MNHNS, CDR2 SASEGT. The chain's CDR3 is CASSSAGELNYGYTF. The CDR3 DNA reads as TGTGCCAGCAGCTCGGCAGGGGAGTTGAACTATGGCTACACCTTC.

This clonotype showed up just a few times. The chain links TRBV10-1 to TRBJ2-2, with D unclear. The CDR3 consists of 13 residues. Trimming took off 7 bases at V and 0 bases at J, with 6 bases between the two ends. Germline-derived CDR1 and CDR2 are WNHNN and SYGVQD (reference sequence). The CDR3: CASKEPNTGELFF. CDR3 sequence (DNA): TGCGCCAGCAAGGAACCGAACACCGGGGAGCTGTTTTTT.

This chain connects TRBV11-2 to TRBJ2-3, with 11 bases identical to TRBD2. This CDR3 comprises 16 residues. V trimming: 4 bases; J trimming: 5 bases; junction bases outside the gene matches: 8. CDR1 and CDR2 from the germline V gene are SGHAT and FQNNGV. The CDR3: CASSSIAGGHLDTQYF. The CDR3 bases are TGTGCCAGCAGCTCGATAGCGGGGGGGCATTTAGATACGCAGTATTTT. Drawing the rest from reference TRBV11-2 and TRBJ2-3, the complete variable domain is EAGVAQSPRYKIIEKRQSVAFWCNPISGHATLYWYQQILGQGPKLLIQFQNNGVVDDSQLPKDRFSAERLKGVDSTLKIQPAKLEDSAVYLCASSSIAGGHLDTQYFGPGTRLTVL.

The chain has TRBV13 and TRBJ1-6, with TRBD1 matching over 8 bases. Germline V gives CDR1 PRHDT, CDR2 FYEKMQ (reference sequence). V shed 5 bases, J shed 7 bases, and the junction held 4 bases outside the gene matches. CDR3 size: 14 residues. In DNA form, the CDR3 reads TGTGCCAGCAGCGCGACAGGGGACAATTCACCCCTCCACTTT. This encodes CASSATGDNSPLHF.

The chain employs TRBV24-1 and TRBJ1-5; D not certain. The germline V gene has CDR1 KGHDR and CDR2 SFDVKD. V was trimmed by 5 bases and J by 5 bases, leaving 6 bases between them. The CDR3 is 12 residues long. The CDR3 loop is CATSAADQPQHF. The CDR3 DNA follows: TGTGCCACCAGTGCCGCAGATCAGCCCCAGCATTTT.

The CDR3 DNA reads as TGTGCCACCCTTTGGGGGGCCGGGGATACGCAGTATTTT. Its translation is CATLWGAGDTQYF. The V gene is TRBV6-6, the J gene TRBJ2-3; possibly TRBD1 or TRBD2 for D (6 bases each). The CDR3 runs 13 residues. The V end was cut by 10 bases, the J end by 6 bases, with 17 bases between. CDR1 and CDR2 (germline): MNHNY, SVGAGI (reference sequence).

In its sample, this clonotype was seen a few times. The chain carries TRBV10-2 and TRBJ2-3; 13 nucleotides agree with TRBD2. Trimming removed 6 bases from V and 5 bases from J; junction bases left unmatched: 8. CDR3 size: 16 residues. Germline-derived CDR1 and CDR2 are WSHSY and SAAADI. CDR3 sequence reads: CASRAGLAGVGDTQYF. Written as DNA, the CDR3 is TGCGCCAGCAGAGCCGGACTAGCGGGGGTGGGAGATACGCAGTATTTT.

This clonotype was picked up a small number of times. The chain carries TRBV28 and TRBJ2-7, with TRBD2 matching over 7 bases. From germline, CDR1 is MDHEN and CDR2 SYDVKM. J was trimmed by 5 bases and V by 5 bases; bases with no gene match: 9. CDR3 length: 14 amino acids. CDR3 in DNA: TGTGCCAGCAGTCGCAGCGGGGTGTATCACGAGCAGTACTTC. It translates to CASSRSGVYHEQYF.

With regard to this clonotype: The CDR3 end shows no conserved phenylalanine or tryptophan, and so a read error is likely. CDR3 DNA sequence: TGCAGTGCTCAGACGTCTAGCAGAGACCAAGAGACCCAGTACTAC. It translates to CSAQTSSRDQETQYY. The chain is built from TRBV20-1 and TRBJ2-5, with D tentatively TRBD2 (5 bases). Per germline, CDR1 DFQATT and CDR2 SNEGSKA (reference sequence). This CDR3 has 15 amino acids. The V end was cut by 5 bases, the J end by 0 bases, with 16 bases between.

The chain joins TRBV7-9 to TRBJ2-3; D is undetermined. CDR1 SEHNR and CDR2 FQNEAQ come from the germline V gene (reference sequence). The CDR3 has 16 residues. The V gene lost 5 bases and the J gene lost 6 bases, with 21 bases spanning the gap. The CDR3 nucleotides read TGTGCCAGCAGCGTACCGACGCGTGTGCCCACGGATACGCAGTATTTT. This gives the protein CASSVPTRVPTDTQYF. Full variable domain (remainder filled in from reference TRBV7-9 and TRBJ2-3): DTGVSQNPRHKITKRGQNVTFRCDPISEHNRLYWYRQTLGQGPEFLTYFQNEAQLEKSRLLSDRFSAERPKGSFSTLEIQRTEQGDSAMYLCASSVPTRVPTDTQYFGPGTRLTVL.

This rearrangement joins TRBV12-3 or TRBV12-4 to TRBJ2-2, with 8 bases matching TRBD1. V lost 8 bases to trimming and J lost 6 bases; unmatched junction nucleotides: 8. The CDR3 runs 14 residues. CDR3 sequence (DNA): TGTGCCAGCCGAGGACAGGGAGAGGCCGGGGAGCTGTTTTTT. Translating gives CASRGQGEAGELFF.

The chain combines TRBV24-1 with TRBJ2-3, with TRBD1 matching 8 bases. The length of the CDR3 is 17 residues. V gave up 4 bases and J gave up 0 bases; unmatched junction bases: 8. The germline V gene encodes CDR1 KGHDR and CDR2 SFDVKD. The CDR3 is CATSDPRDRTSTDTQYF. CDR3 bases: TGTGCCACCAGTGACCCCAGGGACAGGACTAGCACAGATACGCAGTATTTT.

The chain links TRBV27 to TRBJ2-7; possibly TRBD1 for D (5 bases). This CDR3 spans 13 amino acids. V lost 2 bases and J lost 2, with 7 bases in between. Per germline, CDR1 MNHEY and CDR2 SMNVEV (reference sequence). This CDR3 reads CASSLRTTYEQYF. In nucleotides, the CDR3 is TGTGCCAGCAGTTTAAGGACAACCTACGAGCAGTACTTC.

This clonotype was seen repeatedly, ten times or more. The chain uses TRBV20-1 and TRBJ2-7; possibly TRBD1 for D (6 bases). The V end was cut by 4 bases, the J end by 2 bases, with 15 bases between. Germline CDR1 DFQATT, CDR2 SNEGSKA (reference sequence). This CDR3 spans 14 amino acids. The CDR3 DNA reads as TGCAGTGCTACCTTAAACAGGGAGCCCTACGAGCAGTACTTC. As protein: CSATLNREPYEQYF.

This clonotype was seen repeatedly, ten times or more. The V call is TRBV4-1, the J call TRBJ2-7, with 13 bases matching TRBD2. V was pared by 3 bases and J by 4 bases, with 0 bases of the junction left unmatched. The CDR3 is 14 amino acids. In germline, CDR1 is MGHRA, CDR2 YSYEKL. This CDR3 is CASSQTSGGYEQYF. In DNA, the CDR3 is TGCGCCAGCAGCCAGACTAGCGGGGGGTACGAGCAGTACTTC.

Note on this clonotype: It is likely a read error, because the conserved phenylalanine at the end of the CDR3 is missing. This rearrangement joins TRBV9 to TRBJ1-6, with D possibly being TRBD1 (5 bases). Deletions cut 3 bases from V and 6 bases from J, with 13 bases between. Germline CDR1 is SGDLS and CDR2 is YYNGEE. This CDR3 has 15 amino acids. CDR3 in amino acids: CASSAGNGANSPLHL. CDR3 bases: TGTGCCAGCAGCGCCGGTAATGGGGCTAATTCACCCCTCCACCTT.

The chain carries TRBV2 and TRBJ2-5; 14 positions agree with TRBD2. Germline V gene data show CDR1 as SNHLY and CDR2 as FYNNEI. The CDR3 extends over 17 amino acids. The V segment lost 10 bases and the J segment 2 bases; nucleotides outside the gene matches: 12. The CDR3 here is CAISRTSGGPVQETQYF. The CDR3 nucleotides are TGTGCCATATCCCGGACTAGCGGGGGGCCAGTTCAAGAGACCCAGTACTTC. Using reference TRBV2 and TRBJ2-5 for the parts outside the CDR3, the full variable domain is EPEVTQTPSHQVTQMGQEVILRCVPISNHLYFYWYRQILGQKVEFLVSFYNNEISEKSEIFDDQFSVERPDGSNFTLKIRSTKLEDSAMYFCAISRTSGGPVQETQYFGPGTRLLVL.

This clonotype came up a few times. This chain uses TRBV9 with TRBJ1-5, with 8 bases that match TRBD1. Germline trimming cut 3 bases from V and 3 bases from J; bases unmatched to any gene: 5. The CDR3 totals 15 residues. Germline V gene sequence: CDR1 SGDLS, CDR2 YYNGEE. The CDR3 sequence: CASSAQGAPNQPQHF. CDR3 coding DNA: TGTGCCAGCAGCGCCCAGGGGGCGCCCAATCAGCCCCAGCATTTT.

V usage is TRBV12-3 or TRBV12-4 and J usage is TRBJ2-3; no firm D call. There are 15 residues in the CDR3. V was trimmed by 6 bases and J by 0 bases, leaving 13 bases between them. CDR3 DNA: TGTGCCAGCAGCCATGACGGTTCTAGCACAGATACGCAGTATTTT. Translating it yields CASSHDGSSTDTQYF.

The chain has TRBV7-8 and TRBJ1-1; D unresolved. This CDR3 spans 14 amino acids. V lost 1 base to trimming and J lost 7 bases, with 13 bases between them. The germline V gene has CDR1 SGHVS and CDR2 FQNEAQ. The CDR3 coding sequence is TGTGCCAGCAGCTTAGTAGGTTTGGGCGTTGAAGCTTTCTTT. It translates to CASSLVGLGVEAFF.

The V call is TRBV20-1, the J call TRBJ1-2; D not resolved. Per germline, CDR1 DFQATT and CDR2 SNEGSKA (reference sequence). Trimming removed 0 bases from V and 2 bases from J, with 7 bases in between. The CDR3 has 13 amino acids. The DNA for the CDR3 is TGCAGTGCTAGAGATCAAGGGAACTATGGCTACACCTTC. It is translated as CSARDQGNYGYTF.

This clonotype was observed a handful of times. This chain links TRBV6-1 with TRBJ1-5, with no clear D. The CDR3 sequence is 13 residues long. Germline values: CDR1 MNHNS, CDR2 SASEGT. V gave up 6 bases and J gave up 6 bases, with 12 bases separating them. CDR3 sequence: CASSPRWGQPQHF. The CDR3 nucleotides read TGTGCCAGCAGCCCCCGTTGGGGTCAGCCCCAGCATTTT.

The chain employs TRBV28 and TRBJ2-1; TRBD2 matches at 10 bases. The CDR3 loop spans 17 amino acids. V gave up 6 bases and J gave up 14 bases; unmatched junction bases: 22. Per germline, CDR1 MDHEN and CDR2 SYDVKM. CDR3 nucleotides: TGTGCCAGCAGAGCAAGCGGGGGGGTTAACACCACCCCCCTAAAGTTCTTC. It specifies CASRASGGVNTTPLKFF.

This clonotype was found a few times. This chain links TRBV7-2 with TRBJ2-7, with TRBD1 matching over 9 bases. In germline, CDR1 is SGHTA, CDR2 FQGNSA. Losses at the gene ends were 3 bases for V and 7 bases for J; bases not matched to a gene: 10. The CDR3 is made up of 15 amino acids. Here the CDR3 DNA reads TGTGCCAGCAGCTTGTCCGGGACAGGGATCTGGGAGCAGTACTTC. It specifies CASSLSGTGIWEQYF.

The chain couples TRBV29-1 to TRBJ2-1, with D perhaps assigned TRBD1 or TRBD2 (5 bases each). Germline CDR1 SQVTM, CDR2 ANQGSEA. The CDR3 consists of 15 residues. The V end lost 1 base, the J end lost 1 base, and 11 bases lay between the germline ends. Here the CDR3 reads CSVEGGAVSYNEQFF. The CDR3 bases are TGCAGCGTTGAAGGAGGGGCGGTTTCCTACAATGAGCAGTTCTTC.